This T cell receptor beta chain was found in a study of blood T cell repertoires in COVID-19. Per the germline V gene, CDR1 is LNHDA and CDR2 is SQIVND (reference sequence). This CDR3 spans 14 amino acids. The trim removed 7 bases at V and 2 bases at J, leaving 2 bases unmatched. All enrollees were roughly 18 to 89 years old and from 20 to 30 US areas. Here immunoSEQ multiplex PCR was the method, and the copy in TCRdb shows in-frame clones only, minus some. The repertoire includes over 250,000 clones, under 90% of them detected once, and approximately 4% sits in the top ten. Sequenced sample: PBMCs or T cells enriched from blood (not recorded which). This TCR came from a man aged 30-40 years with acute COVID-19. V gene TRBV19 combines with J gene TRBJ2-6; 7 nucleotides match TRBD1. The CDR3 sequence: CASTQGAGANVLTF. The CDR3 DNA follows: TGTGCCAGTACTCAGGGGGCTGGGGCCAACGTCCTGACTTTC.